The rows below give T cell receptor beta chains drawn from one sample of a study of blood T cell repertoires in COVID-19. Libraries were prepared by immunoSEQ multiplex PCR; TCRdb keeps only in-frame clonotypes and omits some of them. The sample consists of about 290,000 clones, nearly 90% of them appearing once. Sequenced material: peripheral blood. The receptors shown here come from a young woman with COVID-19, enrolled during active disease. The CDR3 runs from the conserved cysteine through the conserved F or W. A D gene is named only where the DNA matches it firmly. Part of the rows lack a size; the others show once, few, many or a class for expanded clones.

size: once; V: TRBV7-9; J: TRBJ1-6; D: NA; CDR3: CASSLRTSPGNSPLHF; DNA: TGTGCCAGCAGCCTCCGGACATCACCAGGTAATTCACCCCTCCACTTT
size: NA; V: TRBV3-1/TRBV3-2; J: TRBJ1-2; D: TRBD1; CDR3: CASSRDRLGYTF; DNA: TGTGCCAGCAGTCGGGACAGACTTGGCTACACCTTC
size: NA; V: TRBV9; J: TRBJ1-1; D: TRBD1; CDR3: CASSVGTGSDTEAFF; DNA: TGTGCCAGCAGCGTAGGGACAGGGTCCGACACTGAAGCTTTCTTT
size: NA; V: TRBV2; J: TRBJ1-3; D: TRBD1; CDR3: CASSGTGAPGNTIYF; DNA: TGTGCCAGCAGTGGGACAGGGGCTCCTGGAAACACCATATATTTT
size: NA; V: TRBV5-6; J: TRBJ1-1; D: TRBD1; CDR3: CASSSRSQGLTEAFF; DNA: TGTGCCAGCAGCTCCAGATCACAGGGGCTCACTGAAGCTTTCTTT
size: NA; V: TRBV4-1; J: TRBJ2-2; D: NA; CDR3: CASSHLLELFF; DNA: TGCGCCAGCAGCCATCTCTTGGAGCTGTTTTTT
size: NA; V: TRBV4-1; J: TRBJ1-1; D: NA; CDR3: CASSQAGEGAEAFF; DNA: TGCGCCAGCAGCCAAGCGGGGGAAGGGGCTGAAGCTTTCTTT
size: NA; V: TRBV20-1; J: TRBJ1-4; D: NA; CDR3: CSASEQGEKLFF; DNA: TGCAGTGCTAGTGAGCAGGGGGAAAAACTGTTTTTT
size: NA; V: TRBV5-1; J: TRBJ2-3; D: TRBD1; CDR3: CASNDRGRITDTQYF; DNA: TGCGCCAGCAACGACAGGGGCCGGATCACAGATACGCAGTATTTT
size: NA; V: TRBV6-5; J: TRBJ2-7; D: NA; CDR3: CASSYAGTDGLYEQYF; DNA: TGTGCCAGCAGTTACGCGGGGACTGATGGACTCTACGAGCAGTACTTC
size: once; V: TRBV24-1; J: TRBJ1-2; D: NA; CDR3: CATRFPRVDYGYTF; DNA: TGTGCCACCCGGTTTCCGCGGGTCGACTATGGCTACACCTTC
size: NA; V: TRBV5-1; J: TRBJ1-5; D: NA; CDR3: CASSLDGENQPQHF; DNA: TGCGCCAGCAGCTTGGACGGGGAAAATCAGCCCCAGCATTTT
size: NA; V: TRBV2; J: TRBJ2-5; D: NA; CDR3: CAATSAGQETQYF; DNA: TGTGCCGCAACCTCGGCAGGCCAAGAGACCCAGTACTTC
size: NA; V: TRBV27; J: TRBJ2-2; D: NA; CDR3: CASRKLQGSGAGELFF; DNA: TGTGCCAGCAGAAAGTTACAGGGATCCGGGGCCGGGGAGCTGTTTTTT
size: few; V: TRBV19; J: TRBJ1-2; D: TRBD1; CDR3: CASSAGTGGNYGYTF; DNA: TGTGCCAGTAGTGCCGGGACAGGGGGTAACTATGGCTACACCTTC
size: NA; V: TRBV11-2; J: TRBJ1-1; D: TRBD1; CDR3: CASSPFPAQQGPQIEAFF; DNA: TGTGCCAGCAGCCCTTTTCCGGCCCAACAGGGGCCCCAAATTGAAGCTTTCTTT
size: NA; V: TRBV2; J: TRBJ2-3; D: NA; CDR3: CASRGAQALYRLSTDTQYF; DNA: TGTGCCAGCAGAGGGGCCCAGGCCCTTTACCGCCTTAGCACAGATACGCAGTATTTT
size: NA; V: TRBV21-1; J: TRBJ1-2; D: NA; CDR3: CASSKGAEGQRSYGYTF; DNA: TGTGCCAGCAGCAAAGGGGCCGAGGGACAGAGATCTTATGGCTACACCTTC
size: few; V: TRBV27; J: TRBJ2-5; D: TRBD2; CDR3: CASRRLAGVLETQYF; DNA: TGTGCCAGCAGGAGACTAGCGGGGGTATTAGAGACCCAGTACTTC
size: NA; V: TRBV7-8; J: TRBJ2-2; D: NA; CDR3: CASSSSVRGAGTGELFF; DNA: TGTGCCAGCAGCTCTTCGGTCCGGGGGGCGGGCACCGGGGAGCTGTTTTTT
size: NA; V: TRBV3-1/TRBV3-2; J: TRBJ2-7; D: TRBD1; CDR3: CASSPIPGQGRFDEQYF; DNA: TGTGCCAGCAGCCCCATCCCCGGACAGGGGAGGTTCGACGAGCAGTACTTC
size: NA; V: TRBV12-3/TRBV12-4; J: TRBJ2-7; D: NA; CDR3: CASSTGGSYEQYF; DNA: TGTGCCAGCAGTACAGGTGGCTCCTACGAGCAGTACTTC
size: NA; V: TRBV3-1/TRBV3-2; J: TRBJ2-1; D: TRBD1; CDR3: CASSEITGVSYNEQFF; DNA: TGTGCCAGCAGCGAGATCACAGGGGTTTCCTACAATGAGCAGTTCTTC